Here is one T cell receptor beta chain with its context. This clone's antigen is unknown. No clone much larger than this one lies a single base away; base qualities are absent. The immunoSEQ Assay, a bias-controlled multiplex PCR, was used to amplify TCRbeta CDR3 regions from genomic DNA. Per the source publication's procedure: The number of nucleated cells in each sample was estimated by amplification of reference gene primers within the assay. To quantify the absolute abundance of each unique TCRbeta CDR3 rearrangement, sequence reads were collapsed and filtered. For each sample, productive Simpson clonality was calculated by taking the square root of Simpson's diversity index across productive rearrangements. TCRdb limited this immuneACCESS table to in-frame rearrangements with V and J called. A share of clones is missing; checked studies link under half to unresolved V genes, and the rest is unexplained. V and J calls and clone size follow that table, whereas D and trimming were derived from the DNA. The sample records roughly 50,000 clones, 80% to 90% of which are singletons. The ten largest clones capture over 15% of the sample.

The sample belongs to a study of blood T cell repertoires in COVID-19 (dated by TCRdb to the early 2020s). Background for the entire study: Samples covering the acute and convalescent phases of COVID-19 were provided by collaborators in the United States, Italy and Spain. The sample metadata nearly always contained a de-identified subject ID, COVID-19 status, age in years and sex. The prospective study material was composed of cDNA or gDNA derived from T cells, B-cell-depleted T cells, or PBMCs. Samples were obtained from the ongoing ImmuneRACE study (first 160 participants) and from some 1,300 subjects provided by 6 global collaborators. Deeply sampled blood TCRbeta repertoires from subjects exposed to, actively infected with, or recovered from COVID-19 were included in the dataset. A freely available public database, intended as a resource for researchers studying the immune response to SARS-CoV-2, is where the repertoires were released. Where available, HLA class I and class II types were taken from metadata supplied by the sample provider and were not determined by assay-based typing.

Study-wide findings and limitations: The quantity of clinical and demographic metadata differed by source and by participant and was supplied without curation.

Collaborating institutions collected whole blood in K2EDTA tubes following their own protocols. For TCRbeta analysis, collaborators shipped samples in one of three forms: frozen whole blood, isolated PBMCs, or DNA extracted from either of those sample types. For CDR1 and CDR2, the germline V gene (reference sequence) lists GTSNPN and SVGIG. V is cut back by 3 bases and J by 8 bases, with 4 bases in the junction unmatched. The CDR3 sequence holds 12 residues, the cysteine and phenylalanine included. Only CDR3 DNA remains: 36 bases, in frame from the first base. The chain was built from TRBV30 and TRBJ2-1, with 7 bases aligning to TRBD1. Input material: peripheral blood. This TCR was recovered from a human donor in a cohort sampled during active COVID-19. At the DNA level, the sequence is TGTGCCTGGAGCAGACAGGGCTATGAGCAGTTCTTC. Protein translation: CAWSRQGYEQFF.